The 11 T cell receptor beta chains presented below share a single source sample, sequenced in a study of OX40 agonist ivuxolimab in advanced cancers. Assay: immunoSEQ multiplex PCR; the TCRdb copy retains only in-frame clones and omits some. The sample shows over 40,000 clones, around 85% of them seen only once. Sample: CD4+ or CD8+ T cells sorted from blood, taken in a trial of the OX40 agonist ivuxolimab. The receptors originated from an adult with an advanced solid tumor such as melanoma, head and neck, liver or kidney cancer.

This chain connects TRBV5-1 to TRBJ2-5; possibly TRBD1 for D (8 bases). CDR1 SGHRS and CDR2 YFSETQ come from the germline V gene. This CDR3 has 15 residues. The V gene lost 4 bases and the J gene lost 8 bases, with 21 bases spanning the gap. The CDR3: CASSPWGGQDLTQYF. The CDR3 DNA reads as TGCGCCAGCAGCCCCTGGGGGGGACAGGATTTAACCCAGTACTTC.

The V call is TRBV5-4, the J call TRBJ1-6; D not resolved. V was clipped by 4 bases and J by 5 bases, with 13 bases between them. Germline V gives CDR1 SGHNT, CDR2 YYREEE (reference sequence). This CDR3 comprises 15 residues. CDR3 bases: TGTGCCAGCAGCCGATGGGGAGTGAATAATTCACCCCTCCACTTT. This encodes CASSRWGVNNSPLHF.

This chain joins TRBV5-8 and TRBJ2-1; D unresolved. The CDR3 runs 14 residues. From germline, CDR1 is SGHTS and CDR2 YDEGEE. Trimming removed 0 bases from V and 9 bases from J, with 13 bases in between. The CDR3, as DNA: TGTGCCAGCAGCTTGGTATCTTCGGTGGCTGAGCAGTTCTTC. Translation: CASSLVSSVAEQFF.

A single count supports this clone. This CDR3 is also generated by other DNA sequences in the sample. The chain couples TRBV19 to TRBJ2-3; no clear D. Deletions cut 4 bases from V and 0 bases from J, with 2 bases between. In germline, CDR1 is LNHDA, CDR2 SQIVND (reference sequence). The CDR3 covers 12 residues. CDR3 DNA: TGTGCCAGTAGTAGGAGCACAGATACGCAGTATTTT. Amino acid sequence: CASSRSTDTQYF.

The chain couples TRBV7-2 to TRBJ2-7; maybe TRBD2 (6 bases). Trimming removed 4 bases at V and 4 bases at J, with 11 bases between. The CDR3 consists of 13 residues. Germline CDR1 and CDR2: SGHTA and FQGNSA. The CDR3 nucleotides read TGTGCCAGCAGCTCCCGGAGGGGTTACGAGCAGTACTTC. Translated, it gives CASSSRRGYEQYF.

The J gene is TRBJ1-6, the V gene TRBV6-6; no reliable D call. The CDR3 totals 13 residues. The V end lost 0 bases, the J end lost 10 bases, and 7 bases lay between the germline ends. Germline CDR1 MNHNY, CDR2 SVGAGI (reference sequence). The CDR3 sequence: CASSYSSGSPLHF. The DNA of the CDR3 is TGTGCCAGCAGTTACTCGTCGGGGTCACCCCTCCACTTT.

This clone has a handful of counts. The J gene is TRBJ1-6, the V gene TRBV9, with 10 positions matching TRBD1. The length of the CDR3 is 14 residues. Germline trimming cut 4 bases from V and 11 bases from J; bases unmatched to any gene: 6. From germline, CDR1 is SGDLS and CDR2 YYNGEE. CDR3 region: CASSPGQGNPPLHF. In DNA, the CDR3 is TGTGCCAGCAGCCCGGGACAGGGGAATCCACCCCTCCACTTT.

V usage is TRBV28 and J usage is TRBJ2-5; TRBD1 matches 7 bases. Germline V gene data show CDR1 as MDHEN and CDR2 as SYDVKM. After removal of 6 bases from V and 2 bases from J, the junction contained 6 bases not matched to a gene. CDR3 length equals 14 residues. The CDR3 reads CASSQDRKQETQYF. CDR3 sequence (DNA): TGTGCCAGCAGCCAGGACAGGAAGCAAGAGACCCAGTACTTC.

J is TRBJ2-1 and V is TRBV7-3; TRBD1 matches 7 bases. The J segment lost 3 bases and the V segment lost 5 bases, leaving 4 bases of the junction unmatched. The germline CDR1 and CDR2 sequences are SGHTA and FQGTGA. The length of the CDR3 is 14 residues. The chain's CDR3 is CASSKTGNYNEQFF. CDR3 coding DNA: TGTGCCAGCAGCAAGACAGGGAACTACAATGAGCAGTTCTTC.

The chain links TRBV7-9 to TRBJ2-2; no reliable D call. Looked up from germline, CDR1 is SEHNR and CDR2 is FQNEAQ (reference sequence). Trimming removed 8 bases from V and 5 bases from J, with 9 bases in between. This CDR3 comprises 12 residues. CDR3: CASYVGTGELFF. CDR3 bases: TGTGCCAGCTACGTGGGAACCGGGGAGCTGTTTTTT.

The J gene is TRBJ2-3, the V gene TRBV7-3; TRBD2 is a possible D gene (7 bases). V was cut by 5 bases and J by 4 bases, with 13 bases left in between. CDR1 SGHTA and CDR2 FQGTGA come from the germline V gene. This CDR3 is built from 14 residues. Written as DNA, the CDR3 is TGTGCCAGCAGCAATTGGGGGGGCTCAGATACGCAGTATTTT. Its protein is CASSNWGGSDTQYF.